A selection of T cell receptor beta chains follows, all from one sample in a study of vaccination effects on CD4 cells after COVID-19. Clones were sequenced by immunoSEQ multiplex PCR, and TCRdb holds only the in-frame ones, with some missing. The sample has about 40,000 clones; approximately 70% are singletons. No antigen has been identified for these receptors. The sequencing used CD4+ T cells from PBMCs cultured without peptide, collected after COVID-19 vaccination. Every receptor here comes from a human donor who received a COVID-19 vaccine. Each CDR3 is given with its conserved first and last residue. The D gene is left open where the match is weak. Size is omitted from some rows. Given values are once, few, many or a class for expanded clones.

V,size,J,D,DNA,CDR3
TRBV18,once,TRBJ2-3,-,TGTGCCAGCTCACCCGACAGGCATACGCAGTATTTT,CASSPDRHTQYF
TRBV29-1,-,TRBJ2-1,-,TGCAGCGTTGGGGCGGGCAGCTACAATGAGCAGTTCTTC,CSVGAGSYNEQFF
TRBV19,-,TRBJ2-1,-,TGTGCCAGTAAGGAGCCCCCGTCCAATGAGCAGTTCTTC,CASKEPPSNEQFF
TRBV6-5,-,TRBJ1-2,TRBD1,TGTGCCAGCAGTCCGCCCGGGACAGCTGGCTACACCTTC,CASSPPGTAGYTF
TRBV6-2/TRBV6-3,-,TRBJ2-5,TRBD2,TGTGCCAGCAGTTCCGGGACTAGCACCTTGGAGACCCAGTACTTC,CASSSGTSTLETQYF
TRBV7-9,-,TRBJ1-1,-,TGTGCCAGCAGCTTAGTAGGGAACACTGAAGCTTTCTTT,CASSLVGNTEAFF
TRBV5-1,few,TRBJ1-2,-,TGCGCCAGCAGCTTAACAAGGGTTTCTGGCTACACCTTC,CASSLTRVSGYTF
TRBV6-5,once,TRBJ1-3,-,TGTGCCAGCAGTCTACAGGGAAATGGAAACACCATATATTTT,CASSLQGNGNTIYF
TRBV28,-,TRBJ2-1,TRBD2,TGTGCCAGCACTGTGGGAGGGCTAGCGGGAGCCAATGAGCAGTTCTTC,CASTVGGLAGANEQFF
TRBV5-1,-,TRBJ2-7,-,TGCGCCAGCAGCTCCGGCATACCAGGGGACGAGCAGTACTTC,CASSSGIPGDEQYF
TRBV5-1,-,TRBJ2-5,-,TGCGCCAGCAGCTTGGTATCGTTGGACCAAGAGACCCAGTACTTC,CASSLVSLDQETQYF
TRBV7-8,-,TRBJ2-3,-,TGTGCCAGCAGCGTAACCTCGGCCCCTAGCACAGATACGCAGTATTTT,CASSVTSAPSTDTQYF